These 20 T cell receptor beta chains share one sample of origin, sequenced in a study of CD8 T cells in Susac syndrome. After extraction with the RNeasy kit, about 0.45 to 1 ug of the RNA was reverse transcribed using random hexamers. One entry per CDR3 protein, called by TCRdb with MiXCR from the immunoSEQ multiplex PCR reads. The sample consists of 250,000 to 300,000 distinct CDR3 sequences, approximately 85% of them appearing once. Specimen: CD8+ T cells from PBMCs. The receptors come from a human donor with multiple sclerosis.

V and J are TRBV28 and TRBJ2-5; TRBD1 is a possible D gene (6 bases). The CDR3 has 16 residues. Germline CDR1 is MDHEN and CDR2 is SYDVKM. With 8 bases removed from V and 3 bases from J, the gap between germline ends came to 22 bases. As DNA, the CDR3 is TGTGCCAGCTCTACCGTGACGGGACAATGGGAAGAGACCCAGTACTTC. It encodes CASSTVTGQWEETQYF.

The chain combines TRBV30 with TRBJ1-1; D remains ambiguous. There are 12 residues in the CDR3. Germline V lookup: CDR1 GTSNPN, CDR2 SVGIG (reference sequence). With 0 bases removed from V and 4 bases from J, the gap between germline ends came to 6 bases. CDR3 sequence (DNA): TGTGCCTGGAGTGTACATGGCACTGAAGCTTTCTTT. It yields the protein CAWSVHGTEAFF.

The chain links TRBV5-6 to TRBJ2-5, with TRBD1 matching 7 bases. This CDR3 spans 16 amino acids. Germline values: CDR1 SGHDT, CDR2 YYEEEE. V lost 0 bases to trimming and J lost 2 bases; unmatched junction nucleotides: 7. In DNA form, the CDR3 reads TGTGCCAGCAGCTTGGTCCAGGGGGTGTCTCAAGAGACCCAGTACTTC. Translating it yields CASSLVQGVSQETQYF.

The genes are TRBV2 and TRBJ2-1; 9 nucleotides match TRBD1. Per the germline V gene, CDR1 is SNHLY and CDR2 is FYNNEI. The junction had 4 bases not matched to a gene; V was cut back by 1 base and J by 6 bases. The CDR3 is 15 amino acids. CDR3 in DNA: TGTGCCAGCAGTGAAGGGACAGGGGCTTTCAATGAGCAGTTCTTC. This codes for CASSEGTGAFNEQFF.

The V call is TRBV7-9, the J call TRBJ2-3; possible D gene TRBD2, 5 bases. Germline lookup yields CDR1 SEHNR and CDR2 FQNEAQ (reference sequence). Trimming shortened V by 4 bases and J by 7 bases, and 18 bases separated the two germline ends. This CDR3 spans 15 amino acids. Written as DNA, the CDR3 is TGTGCCAGCAGCTATGACTCGCGGGCTGCTCATACGCAGTATTTT. Translating gives CASSYDSRAAHTQYF.

The rearrangement joins TRBV10-3 to TRBJ2-7, with D perhaps assigned TRBD1 or TRBD2 (5 bases each). CDR1 and CDR2 (germline): ENHRY, SYGVKD. This CDR3 comprises 16 residues. V lost 2 bases and J lost 7, with 21 bases in between. The CDR3 is CAISEPDGGPRGEQYF. For the CDR3, the DNA is TGTGCCATCAGTGAGCCTGATGGGGGTCCCCGGGGAGAGCAGTACTTC.

The J gene is TRBJ2-1, the V gene TRBV13; 10 positions match TRBD1. CDR3 length: 15 residues. CDR1 is PRHDT and CDR2 is FYEKMQ in the germline V gene (reference sequence). Trimming cost V 5 bases and J 6 bases; bases outside gene matches: 7. In DNA form, the CDR3 reads TGTGCCAGCAGCAGGGGACAGGGGACCGGCAATGAGCAGTTCTTC. As protein: CASSRGQGTGNEQFF.

Only a few counts were recorded for this clonotype. In DNA form, the CDR3 reads TGTGCCACCTCGACTAGCGTCTACAATGAGCAGTTCTTC. This codes for CATSTSVYNEQFF. The gene calls are TRBV19 and TRBJ2-1; 8 bases align to TRBD2. The length of the CDR3 is 13 residues. With V trimmed by 10 bases and J by 3 bases, 5 bases remained unmatched. Germline lookup yields CDR1 LNHDA and CDR2 SQIVND (reference sequence).

This chain links TRBV20-1 with TRBJ2-1; D could derive from TRBD1 or TRBD2 (5 bases each). The V gene's germline CDR1 is DFQATT and CDR2 SNEGSKA (reference sequence). The length of the CDR3 is 14 residues. Deletions cut 0 bases from V and 2 bases from J, with 8 bases between. The CDR3: CSAREPGPYNEQFF. CDR3 bases: TGCAGTGCTAGAGAGCCGGGACCCTACAATGAGCAGTTCTTC.

V usage is TRBV29-1 and J usage is TRBJ2-1; weak D call: TRBD2 (5 bases). Germline CDR1 reads SQVTM; CDR2 reads ANQGSEA. The germline V and J ends were trimmed by 6 bases and 3 bases, with 12 bases remaining between them. CDR3 length equals 13 residues. The CDR3 sequence is CSVHRDNYNEQFF. CDR3 sequence (DNA): TGCAGCGTCCACCGGGATAACTACAATGAGCAGTTCTTC.

The chain combines TRBV2 with TRBJ2-7, with D perhaps matching TRBD1 or TRBD2 (5 bases each). Germline V lookup: CDR1 SNHLY, CDR2 FYNNEI. V was clipped by 4 bases and J by 6 bases, with 13 bases between them. CDR3 length: 13 amino acids. The CDR3 is CASSAGPPFEQYF. CDR3 bases: TGTGCCAGCAGTGCGGGGCCTCCGTTCGAGCAGTACTTC. Full variable domain (missing parts from reference TRBV2 and TRBJ2-7): EPEVTQTPSHQVTQMGQEVILRCVPISNHLYFYWYRQILGQKVEFLVSFYNNEISEKSEIFDDQFSVERPDGSNFTLKIRSTKLEDSAMYFCASSAGPPFEQYFGPGTRLTVT.

The V call is TRBV6-5, the J call TRBJ2-1; 15 bases map to TRBD2. The junction had 4 bases not matched to a gene; V was cut back by 4 bases and J by 0 bases. CDR1 MNHEY and CDR2 SVGAGI come from the germline V gene. The CDR3 contains 18 residues. CDR3 nucleotide sequence: TGTGCCAGCAGTTGGACTAGCGGGAGGGTCTCCTCCTACAATGAGCAGTTCTTC. Translation gives CASSWTSGRVSSYNEQFF.

The chain links TRBV2 to TRBJ2-7; 9 positions agree with TRBD1. With V trimmed by 8 bases and J by 5 bases, 10 bases remained unmatched. The CDR3 sequence is 14 residues long. Germline V gene lookup returns CDR1 SNHLY and CDR2 FYNNEI. CDR3 residues: CASLVQGAVHEQYF. CDR3 nucleotide sequence: TGTGCCAGCCTTGTACAGGGGGCAGTCCACGAGCAGTACTTC. The whole variable domain, remainder taken from reference TRBV2 and TRBJ2-7, is EPEVTQTPSHQVTQMGQEVILRCVPISNHLYFYWYRQILGQKVEFLVSFYNNEISEKSEIFDDQFSVERPDGSNFTLKIRSTKLEDSAMYFCASLVQGAVHEQYFGPGTRLTVT.

This clonotype was recorded once. The V call is TRBV29-1, the J call TRBJ2-2; 10 bases are a match to TRBD1. The ends lost 6 bases at V and 5 bases at J; junction bases unmatched: 6. The CDR3 loop spans 14 amino acids. CDR1 SQVTM and CDR2 ANQGSEA come from the germline V gene. The CDR3 spells CSVPWTGGTGELFF. CDR3 DNA: TGCAGCGTACCTTGGACAGGGGGAACCGGGGAGCTGTTTTTT.

The V call is TRBV20-1, the J call TRBJ2-7; unclear D gene. V was clipped by 2 bases and J by 1 base, with 9 bases between them. Germline V gives CDR1 DFQATT, CDR2 SNEGSKA (reference sequence). This CDR3 has 13 amino acids. CDR3 protein: CSARPVGSYEQYF. The CDR3 DNA is TGCAGTGCTAGACCCGTGGGGTCCTACGAGCAGTACTTC.

V usage is TRBV5-1 and J usage is TRBJ1-4; tentative D call: TRBD1 (5 bases). Germline assignment: CDR1 SGHRS and CDR2 YFSETQ. V lost 4 bases to trimming and J lost 10 bases, with 20 bases between them. The CDR3 is 15 amino acids. The CDR3: CASSGTGTESPKLFF. Written as DNA, the CDR3 is TGCGCCAGCAGCGGGACCGGGACGGAGTCACCAAAACTGTTTTTT.

The chain carries TRBV10-2 and TRBJ2-1; D is unclear. The CDR3 has 14 residues. Germline assignment: CDR1 WSHSY and CDR2 SAAADI. Trimming removed 0 bases from V and 3 bases from J, with 6 bases in between. This CDR3 reads CASSESGYYNEQFF. Written as DNA, the CDR3 is TGCGCCAGCAGTGAGTCCGGCTACTACAATGAGCAGTTCTTC.

The chain employs TRBV28 and TRBJ1-1, with D possibly matching TRBD1 (5 bases). Trimming took off 7 bases at V and 8 bases at J, with 17 bases between the two ends. The V gene's germline CDR1 is MDHEN and CDR2 SYDVKM. The CDR3 sequence is 13 residues long. The CDR3: CASKTGTGREAFF. The DNA of the CDR3 is TGTGCCAGCAAGACGGGGACCGGACGAGAAGCTTTCTTT.

The genes are TRBV29-1 and TRBJ2-2, with 10 positions matching TRBD2. J gave up 2 bases and V 2 bases, and 5 bases lay outside the gene matches. Per germline, CDR1 SQVTM and CDR2 ANQGSEA. The CDR3 contains 16 residues. The CDR3 protein is CSVETLAGDNTGELFF. The CDR3 DNA reads TGCAGCGTTGAAACCCTAGCGGGGGACAACACCGGGGAGCTGTTTTTT.

The V gene is TRBV30, the J gene TRBJ2-1; TRBD1 matches 10 bases. Per germline, CDR1 GTSNPN and CDR2 SVGIG (reference sequence). Losses at the gene ends were 0 bases for V and 7 bases for J; bases not matched to a gene: 18. This CDR3 region has 19 residues. In DNA, the CDR3 is TGTGCCTGGAGTGTATGGGGATTAGGAGGGACAGGGGACGTAAATGAGCAGTTCTTC. Translation gives CAWSVWGLGGTGDVNEQFF.